This T cell receptor beta chain appears in the sequencing data of a study of OX40 agonist ivuxolimab in advanced cancers. Study details: Prior therapy, whether anti-PD-1, anti-PD-L1 or anti-CTLA-4, was allowed, and 40% had some. Study observations and caveats: CD8+ T cells showed, on average, more clonal expansion than CD4+ cells.

Concerning this clone itself: Its antigen is still unknown.

The assay was immunoSEQ multiplex PCR, and TCRdb's table has in-frame clones only and misses some. This table holds roughly 74,000 clones, 90% to 95% found once. This CDR3 is 15 amino acids long. V shed 3 bases and J shed 4 bases, with 15 bases lying between them. CDR1 SGHDN and CDR2 FVKESK come from the germline V gene. V is TRBV14 and J is TRBJ1-2; D may be TRBD1 (5 bases). The input for sequencing was CD4+ or CD8+ T cells sorted from blood, taken in a trial of the OX40 agonist ivuxolimab. The clonotype comes from an adult with an advanced solid tumor such as melanoma, head and neck, liver or kidney cancer. CDR3: CASSHFSGGIYGYTF. The CDR3 nucleotides are TGTGCCAGCAGCCATTTTAGCGGGGGAATCTATGGCTACACCTTC.